This TCR beta chain was identified in a study of cytomegalovirus exposure and HLA in healthy donors. PCR was performed using 60 Vbeta and 13 Jbeta primers. Here immunoSEQ multiplex PCR was the method, and the copy in TCRdb shows in-frame clones only, minus some. The sample table includes about 160,000 clones. Trimming took off 4 bases at V and 11 bases at J, with 9 bases between the two ends. Looked up from germline, CDR1 is DFQATT and CDR2 is SNEGSKA (reference sequence). The CDR3 extends over 10 amino acids. The sequencing sample was made of PBMCs. The chain is built from TRBV20-1 and TRBJ2-4, with a tentative D call TRBD2 (6 bases). The TCR was taken from an older woman in good health and CMV-seronegative. CDR3 amino acids: CSAIPGVQYF. The CDR3 DNA reads as TGCAGTGCTATCCCGGGGGTTCAGTACTTC.